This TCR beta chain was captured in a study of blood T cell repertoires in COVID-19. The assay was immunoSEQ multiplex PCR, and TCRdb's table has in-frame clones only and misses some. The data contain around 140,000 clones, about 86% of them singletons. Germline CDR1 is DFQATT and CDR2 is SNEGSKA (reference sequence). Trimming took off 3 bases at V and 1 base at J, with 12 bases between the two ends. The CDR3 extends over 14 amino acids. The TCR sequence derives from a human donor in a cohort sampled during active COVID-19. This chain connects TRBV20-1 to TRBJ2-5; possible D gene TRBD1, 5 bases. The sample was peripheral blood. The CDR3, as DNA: TGCAGTGCTAGTCGTCAGGGCCCCCAAGAGACCCAGTACTTC. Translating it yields CSASRQGPQETQYF.